This T cell receptor (beta chain) comes out of a study of T cells after yellow fever vaccination. Overall study findings and caveats: Secondary responses were weaker yet peaked faster, day 5 versus 15. FACS-sorted repertoires could contain abundant clonotypes contaminating from the bulk population. Most primary-vaccination clones reappeared after the booster (about 95% CD4, roughly 90% CD8).

Germline assignment: CDR1 MGHRA and CDR2 YSYEKL. The CDR3 runs to 14 residues. The germline V and J ends were trimmed by 0 bases and 3 bases, with 8 bases remaining between them. 5'RACE template switching added a universal primer site and UMIs to TCR cDNA. Each CDR3 protein is one row after TCRdb ran MiXCR on the 5' RACE reads. The sample consists of about 430,000 distinct CDR3 sequences, under 20% of them appearing once. Turning to this clonotype: Its antigen is undetermined.

The sequences come from PBMCs, collected before the yellow fever booster vaccination. The rearrangement joins TRBV4-1 to TRBJ1-2; D remains unclear. The TCR originated in a man between 18 and 29 years old who received the YFV17D yellow fever vaccine. In DNA, the CDR3 is TGCGCCAGCAGCCAAGAAAATTGGGACTATGGCTACACCTTC. Translation gives CASSQENWDYGYTF.